This entry features one TCR beta chain sequence. Its antigen is not known. The data stem from a study of lymphopenia after photon versus proton radiotherapy. Study outcomes and limitations: Only patients who died were analyzed for survival; proton advantage is unproven. Proton therapy kept repertoires fairly stable, unlike photons, which gained effector/memory cells. In patients who died, overall survival fell as post-nadir TCR diversity dropped more. After lymphocyte nadir, photon-treated repertoires showed oligoclonal expansion, especially CD8+ Temra.

Deletions cut 1 base from V and 7 bases from J, with 7 bases between. The CDR3 is 12 amino acids. The germline V gene has CDR1 LNHDA and CDR2 SQIVND (reference sequence). Assay: immunoSEQ multiplex PCR; the TCRdb copy retains only in-frame clones and omits some. The table lists 70,000 or so clones, roughly 90% of them singletons. The sequence was obtained from a woman aged 40 to 55 with cholangiocarcinoma. The V and J genes are TRBV19 and TRBJ1-1; D is uncertain. Sequenced here: peripheral blood, sampled from a patient treated with photon-based radiotherapy. CDR3: CASSIGGGEAFF. The CDR3 nucleotides are TGTGCCAGTAGTATAGGAGGAGGTGAAGCTTTCTTT.